This TCR beta chain appears in the sequencing data of a study of CD8+CD57+ T cells in acquired aplastic anemia. V was clipped by 9 bases and J by 7 bases; unmatched bases: 7. This CDR3 is 11 amino acids long. CDR1 SGDLS and CDR2 YYNGEE come from the germline V gene. Profiling that covered TCR beta VDJ and CDR3 relied on genomic DNA as its template. One entry per CDR3 protein, called by TCRdb with MiXCR from the reads. The sample contains around 170,000 distinct CDR3 sequences, 40% to 50% of which appear only once. Before being chosen for sequencing, patients had shown CD8+CD57+ cell expansion by flow cytometry.

Sequencing input: sorted CD4+, CD8+, or CD8+CD57+ T cells (not recorded which) from PBMCs. The chain has TRBV9 and TRBJ2-7; 7 bases match TRBD2. This TCR derives from a human donor with aplastic anemia. The CDR3 spells CATVRAGEQYF. The CDR3 DNA reads as TGTGCCACAGTGAGAGCGGGGGAGCAGTACTTC.